The T cell receptor beta chain described here comes from a study of graft-versus-host responses after intestinal transplantation. Overall study results and limits: Ileal or blood samples showed some GvH clones first, and such clones were also found in recipient marrow.

The CDR3 is 16 residues long. Trimming took 1 base from V and 1 from J; bases not matched to a gene: 1. CDR1 and CDR2 (germline): KGHSH, LQKENI. As for this clone: Its antigen is not identified.

Data came from immunoSEQ multiplex PCR; TCRdb stores just in-frame clones and leaves some out. The repertoire holds 130,000 to 150,000 clones, with over 90% as singletons. This clonotype was obtained from a human donor who received an intestinal transplant. The sequencing used unstimulated CD4+ T cells sorted from spleen or lymph node cells, collected before intestinal transplant. This chain uses TRBV18 with TRBJ2-5; 12 bases agree with TRBD2. The CDR3 protein is CASSPRTSGVQETQYF. The DNA for the CDR3 is TGTGCCAGCTCACCACGGACTAGCGGGGTCCAAGAGACCCAGTACTTC.